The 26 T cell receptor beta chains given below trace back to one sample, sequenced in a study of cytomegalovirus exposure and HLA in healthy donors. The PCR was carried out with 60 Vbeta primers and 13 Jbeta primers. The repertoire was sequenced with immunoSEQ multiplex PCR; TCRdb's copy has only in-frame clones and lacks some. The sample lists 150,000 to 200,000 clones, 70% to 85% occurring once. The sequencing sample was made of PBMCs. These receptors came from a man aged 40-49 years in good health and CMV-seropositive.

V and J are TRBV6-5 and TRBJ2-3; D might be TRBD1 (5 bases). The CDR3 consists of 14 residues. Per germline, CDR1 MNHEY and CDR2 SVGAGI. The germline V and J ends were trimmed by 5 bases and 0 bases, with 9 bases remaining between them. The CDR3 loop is CASSAGLSTDTQYF. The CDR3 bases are TGTGCCAGCAGTGCAGGGTTGAGCACAGATACGCAGTATTTT.

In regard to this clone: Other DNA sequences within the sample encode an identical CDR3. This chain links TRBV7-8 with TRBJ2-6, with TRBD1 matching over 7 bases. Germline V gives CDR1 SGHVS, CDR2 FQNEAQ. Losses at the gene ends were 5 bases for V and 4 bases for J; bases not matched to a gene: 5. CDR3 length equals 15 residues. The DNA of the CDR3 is TGTGCCAGCAGCGACGACAGGGCCGGGGCCAACGTCCTGACTTTC. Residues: CASSDDRAGANVLTF.

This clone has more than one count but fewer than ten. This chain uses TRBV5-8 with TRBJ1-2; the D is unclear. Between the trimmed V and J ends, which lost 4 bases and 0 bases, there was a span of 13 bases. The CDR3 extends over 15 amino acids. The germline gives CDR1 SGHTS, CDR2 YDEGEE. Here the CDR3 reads CASSRPGRSNYGYTF. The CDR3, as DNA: TGTGCCAGCAGCCGCCCCGGGAGGTCTAACTATGGCTACACCTTC.

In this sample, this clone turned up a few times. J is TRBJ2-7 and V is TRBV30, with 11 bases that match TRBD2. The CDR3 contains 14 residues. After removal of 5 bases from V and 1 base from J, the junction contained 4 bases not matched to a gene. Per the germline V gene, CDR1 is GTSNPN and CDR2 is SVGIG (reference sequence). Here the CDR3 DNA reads TGTGCCTGGGGGAGACTAGCGGGATCCTACGAGCAGTACTTC. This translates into CAWGRLAGSYEQYF.

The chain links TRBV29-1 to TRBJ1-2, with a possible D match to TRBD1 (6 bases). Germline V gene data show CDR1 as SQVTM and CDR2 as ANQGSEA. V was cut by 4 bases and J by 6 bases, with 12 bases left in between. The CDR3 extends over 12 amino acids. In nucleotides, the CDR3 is TGCAGCGTTGGCGGGGGGCACGATGGCTACACCTTC. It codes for CSVGGGHDGYTF.

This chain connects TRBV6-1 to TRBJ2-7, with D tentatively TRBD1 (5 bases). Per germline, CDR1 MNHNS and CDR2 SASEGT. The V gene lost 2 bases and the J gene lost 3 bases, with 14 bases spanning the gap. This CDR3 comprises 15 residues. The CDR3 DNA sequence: TGTGCCAGCAGTGAAACAGGAATCGTGCTCTACGAGCAGTACTTC. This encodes CASSETGIVLYEQYF.

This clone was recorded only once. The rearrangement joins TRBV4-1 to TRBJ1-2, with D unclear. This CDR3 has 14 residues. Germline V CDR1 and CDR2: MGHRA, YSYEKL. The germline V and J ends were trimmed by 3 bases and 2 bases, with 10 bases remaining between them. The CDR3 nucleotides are TGCGCCAGCAGCCAGGATACCGGGAACTATGGCTACACCTTC. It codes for CASSQDTGNYGYTF.

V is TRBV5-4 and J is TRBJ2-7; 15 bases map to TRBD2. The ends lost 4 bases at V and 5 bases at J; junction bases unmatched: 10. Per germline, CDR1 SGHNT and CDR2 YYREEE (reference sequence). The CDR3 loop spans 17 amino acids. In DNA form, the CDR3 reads TGTGCCAGCAGCCCCTGGACTAGCGGGGGGGCTGGGGACGAGCAGTACTTC. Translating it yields CASSPWTSGGAGDEQYF.

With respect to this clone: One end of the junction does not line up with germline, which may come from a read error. CDR3 coding DNA: TGTGCCAGCAGAGAAGAGGGACTAGGCTCCTACGAGCAGTACTTC. Translating gives CASREEGLGSYEQYF. The rearrangement links TRBV2 to TRBJ2-7; TRBD2 matches 8 bases. CDR1 is SNHLY and CDR2 is FYNNEI in the germline V gene. This CDR3 is built from 15 residues.

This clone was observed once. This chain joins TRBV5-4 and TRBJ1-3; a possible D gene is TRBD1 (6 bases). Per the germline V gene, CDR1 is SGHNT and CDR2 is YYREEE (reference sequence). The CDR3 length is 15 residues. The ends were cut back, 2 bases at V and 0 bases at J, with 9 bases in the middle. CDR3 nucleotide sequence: TGTGCCAGCAGCTTAACAGGGACCTCTGGAAACACCATATATTTT. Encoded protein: CASSLTGTSGNTIYF.

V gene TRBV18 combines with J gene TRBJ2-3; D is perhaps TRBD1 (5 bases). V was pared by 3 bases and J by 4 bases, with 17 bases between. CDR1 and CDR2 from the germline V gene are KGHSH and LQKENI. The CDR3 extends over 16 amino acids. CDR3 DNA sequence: TGTGCCAGCTCACCGCTCGCGACAGCACTCCCAGATACGCAGTATTTT. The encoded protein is CASSPLATALPDTQYF. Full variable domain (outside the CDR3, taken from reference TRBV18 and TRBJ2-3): NAGVMQNPRHLVRRRGQEARLRCSPMKGHSHVYWYRQLPEEGLKFMVYLQKENIIDESGMPKERFSAEFPKEGPSILRIQQVVRGDSAAYFCASSPLATALPDTQYFGPGTRLTVL.

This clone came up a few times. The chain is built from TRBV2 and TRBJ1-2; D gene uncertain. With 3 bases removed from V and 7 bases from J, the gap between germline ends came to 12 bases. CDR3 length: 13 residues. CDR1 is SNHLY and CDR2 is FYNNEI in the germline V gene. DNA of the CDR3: TGTGCCAGCAGTGAGAGCAGGTCGTTTGGCTACACCTTC. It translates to CASSESRSFGYTF.

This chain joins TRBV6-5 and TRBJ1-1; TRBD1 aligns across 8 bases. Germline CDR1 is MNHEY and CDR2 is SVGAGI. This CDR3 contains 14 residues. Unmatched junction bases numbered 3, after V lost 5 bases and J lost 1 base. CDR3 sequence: CASSEQGGNTEAFF. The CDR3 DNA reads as TGTGCCAGCAGTGAACAGGGGGGGAACACTGAAGCTTTCTTT.

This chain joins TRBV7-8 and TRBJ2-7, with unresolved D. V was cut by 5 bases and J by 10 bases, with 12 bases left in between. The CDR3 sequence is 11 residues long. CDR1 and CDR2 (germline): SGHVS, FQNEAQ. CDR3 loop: CASSPQIIQYF. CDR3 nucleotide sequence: TGTGCCAGCAGCCCCCAAATCATCCAGTACTTC. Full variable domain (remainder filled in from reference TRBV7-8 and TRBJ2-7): GAGVSQSPRYKVAKRGQDVALRCDPISGHVSLFWYQQALGQGPEFLTYFQNEAQLDKSGLPSDRFFAERPEGSVSTLKIQRTQQEDSAVYLCASSPQIIQYFGPGTRLTVT.

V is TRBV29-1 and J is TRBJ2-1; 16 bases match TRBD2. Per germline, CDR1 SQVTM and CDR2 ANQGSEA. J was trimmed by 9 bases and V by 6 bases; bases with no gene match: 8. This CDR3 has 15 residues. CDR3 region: CSVGTSGGDVREQFF. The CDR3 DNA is TGCAGCGTGGGGACTAGCGGGGGGGATGTCCGTGAGCAGTTCTTC.

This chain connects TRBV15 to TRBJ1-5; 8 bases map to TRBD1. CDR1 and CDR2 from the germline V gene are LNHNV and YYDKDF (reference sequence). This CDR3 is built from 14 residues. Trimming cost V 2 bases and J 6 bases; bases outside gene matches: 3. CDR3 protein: CATSRRTGIQPQHF. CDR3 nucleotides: TGTGCCACCAGCAGACGGACAGGGATTCAGCCCCAGCATTTT.

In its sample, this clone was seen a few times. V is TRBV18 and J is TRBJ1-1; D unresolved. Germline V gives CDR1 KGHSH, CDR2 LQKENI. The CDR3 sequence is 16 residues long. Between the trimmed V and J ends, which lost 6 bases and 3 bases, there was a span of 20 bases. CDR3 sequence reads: CASSPTRVEWDTEAFF. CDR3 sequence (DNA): TGTGCCAGCTCGCCCACCCGGGTGGAATGGGACACTGAAGCTTTCTTT.

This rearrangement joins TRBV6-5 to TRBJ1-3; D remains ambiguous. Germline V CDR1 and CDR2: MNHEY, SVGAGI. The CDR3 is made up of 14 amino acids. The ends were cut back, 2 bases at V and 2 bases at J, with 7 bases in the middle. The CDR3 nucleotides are TGTGCCAGCAGTTACGAGGGTACTGGAAACACCATATATTTT. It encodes CASSYEGTGNTIYF.

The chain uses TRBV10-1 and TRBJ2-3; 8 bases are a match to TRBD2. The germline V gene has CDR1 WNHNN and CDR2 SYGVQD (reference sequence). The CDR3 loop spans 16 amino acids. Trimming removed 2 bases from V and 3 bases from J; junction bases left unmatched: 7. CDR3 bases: TGCGCCAGCAGTGAGCAACGGGGGGGCCCGACAGATACGCAGTATTTT. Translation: CASSEQRGGPTDTQYF.

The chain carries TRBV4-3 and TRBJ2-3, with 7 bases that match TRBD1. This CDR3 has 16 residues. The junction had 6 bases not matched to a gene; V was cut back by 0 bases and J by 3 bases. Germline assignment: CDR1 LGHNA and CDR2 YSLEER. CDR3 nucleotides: TGCGCCAGCAGCCAAGAGGGACAGTCTATGACAGATACGCAGTATTTT. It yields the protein CASSQEGQSMTDTQYF.

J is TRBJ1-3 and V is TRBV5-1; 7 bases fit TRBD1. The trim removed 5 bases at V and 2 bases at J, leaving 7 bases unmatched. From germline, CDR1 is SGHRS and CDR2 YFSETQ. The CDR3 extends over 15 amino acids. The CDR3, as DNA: TGCGCCAGCAGTGATACAGGGGAGACTGGAAACACCATATATTTT. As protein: CASSDTGETGNTIYF.

The CDR3 sequence is CASRWTLGTDTQYF. The CDR3 nucleotides are TGTGCAAGTCGCTGGACTTTGGGCACAGATACGCAGTATTTT. The chain has TRBV12-2 and TRBJ2-3; the D segment call TRBD2 is taken from the table without a DNA check. TRBV12-2 is an annotated pseudogene. CDR3 size: 14 residues.

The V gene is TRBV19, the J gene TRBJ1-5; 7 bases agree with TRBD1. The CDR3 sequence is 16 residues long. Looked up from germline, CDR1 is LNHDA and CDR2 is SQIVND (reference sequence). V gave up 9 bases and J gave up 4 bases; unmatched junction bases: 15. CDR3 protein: CASRSKDRAGNQPQHF. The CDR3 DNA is TGTGCCAGCCGCTCCAAAGACAGGGCGGGGAATCAGCCCCAGCATTTT.

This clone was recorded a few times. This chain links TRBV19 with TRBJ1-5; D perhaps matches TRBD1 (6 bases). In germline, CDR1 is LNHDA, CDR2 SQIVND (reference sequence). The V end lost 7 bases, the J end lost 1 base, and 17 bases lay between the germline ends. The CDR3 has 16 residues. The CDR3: CASMGEGGASNQPQHF. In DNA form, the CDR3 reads TGTGCCAGTATGGGGGAAGGGGGGGCGAGCAATCAGCCCCAGCATTTT.

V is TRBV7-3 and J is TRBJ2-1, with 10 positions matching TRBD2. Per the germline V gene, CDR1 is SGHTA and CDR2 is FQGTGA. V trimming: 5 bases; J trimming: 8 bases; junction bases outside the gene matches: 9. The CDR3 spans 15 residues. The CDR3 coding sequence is TGTGCCAGCAGCCCCACGACTAGCGGGTATTATGAGCAGTTCTTC. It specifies CASSPTTSGYYEQFF.

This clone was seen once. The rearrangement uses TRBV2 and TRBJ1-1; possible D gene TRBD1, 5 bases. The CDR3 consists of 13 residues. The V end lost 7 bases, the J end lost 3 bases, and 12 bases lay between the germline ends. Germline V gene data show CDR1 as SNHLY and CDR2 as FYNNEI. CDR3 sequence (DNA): TGTGCCAGCAAGGTTTGGGGGGACACTGAAGCTTTCTTT. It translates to CASKVWGDTEAFF.